This TCR beta chain was profiled in a study of shared T cell receptors in the human thymus. The protocol was immunoSEQ multiplex PCR, while the TCRdb copy is restricted to in-frame clones and leaves out a portion. The table shows roughly 500,000 clones, with around three quarters occurring only once. This CDR3 comprises 19 residues. V trimming: 2 bases; J trimming: 5 bases; junction bases outside the gene matches: 15. Per germline, CDR1 LGHNA and CDR2 YSLEER. This sample also appeared in a second study, on human thymus T cells.

The sample consisted of thymocytes. V and J are TRBV4-3 and TRBJ2-5, with 12 bases identical to TRBD1. The source is a boy in the first two years of life with a congenital heart defect. DNA for the CDR3: TGCGCCAGCAGCCAAACCCTTGGAGGGCGGGACAGGGGGCTGGAGACCCAGTACTTC. Translation: CASSQTLGGRDRGLETQYF.